The subject of this entry is one TCR beta chain. Its cognate antigen is unknown. This sample is drawn from a study of shared clonotypes between healthy human individuals. Overall study results and limits: Clonotypes not shared had lower generation probabilities than those common to all four donors.

TCRdb's copy holds only in-frame clones and misses some; the assay was immunoSEQ multiplex PCR. The sample lists more than 150,000 clones, approximately 92% seen once, with 0.067% in the top ten. The study enrolled healthy HIV-negative adults without recent acute infections or vaccinations as donors. Germline-derived CDR1 and CDR2 are LNHDA and SQIVND (reference sequence). Trimming took 4 bases from V and 6 from J; bases not matched to a gene: 11. The CDR3 sequence is 18 residues long. Sequenced input: naive CD4+ T cells sorted from blood. Noted subset: CD45RA+ positively selected. This chain uses TRBV19 with TRBJ2-2, with TRBD2 identical over 13 bases. The receptor comes from a woman in her thirties in good health. The CDR3: CASSTRTSGSMRPGELFF. The CDR3, as DNA: TGTGCCAGTAGTACAAGGACTAGCGGGAGTATGAGGCCCGGGGAGCTGTTTTTT.